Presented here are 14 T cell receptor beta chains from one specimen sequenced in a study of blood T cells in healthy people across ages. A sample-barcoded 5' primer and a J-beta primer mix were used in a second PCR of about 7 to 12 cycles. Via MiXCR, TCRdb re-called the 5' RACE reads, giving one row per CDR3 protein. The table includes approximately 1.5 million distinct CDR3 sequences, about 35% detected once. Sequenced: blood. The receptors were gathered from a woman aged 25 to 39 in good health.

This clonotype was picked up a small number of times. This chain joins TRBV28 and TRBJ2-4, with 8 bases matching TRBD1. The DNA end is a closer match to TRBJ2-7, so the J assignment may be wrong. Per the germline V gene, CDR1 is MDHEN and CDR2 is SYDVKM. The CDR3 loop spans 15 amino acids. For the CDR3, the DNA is TGTGCCAGCAGTTGGCGTGACAGGGGATTCTACGAGCAGTACTTC. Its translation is CASSWRDRGFYEQYF.

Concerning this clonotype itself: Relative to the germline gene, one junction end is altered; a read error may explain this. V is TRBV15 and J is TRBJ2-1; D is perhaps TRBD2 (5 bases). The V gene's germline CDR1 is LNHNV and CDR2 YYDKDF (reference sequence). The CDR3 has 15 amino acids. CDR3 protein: CATREDYNLRHDQFF. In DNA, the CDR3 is TGTGCCACCAGAGAAGACTACAACTTGCGACATGATCAGTTCTTC.

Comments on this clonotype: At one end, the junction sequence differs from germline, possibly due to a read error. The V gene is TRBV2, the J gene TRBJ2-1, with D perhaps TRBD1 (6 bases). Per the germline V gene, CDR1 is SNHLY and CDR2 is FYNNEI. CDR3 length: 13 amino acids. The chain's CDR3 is CASSPQGRDERFF. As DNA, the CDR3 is TGTGCCAGCAGCCCACAGGGTCGGGATGAGCGGTTCTTC.

CDR3 in amino acids: CASSPREMDGYTF. In nucleotides, the CDR3 is TGTGCCAGCTCACCCAGGGAGATGGACGGCTACACCTTC. V is TRBV18 and J is TRBJ1-2, with D possibly TRBD1 on 5 matching bases. The CDR3 extends over 13 amino acids. V was shortened by 3 bases and J by 8 bases, with 13 bases between the two germline ends. Germline-derived CDR1 and CDR2 are KGHSH and LQKENI.

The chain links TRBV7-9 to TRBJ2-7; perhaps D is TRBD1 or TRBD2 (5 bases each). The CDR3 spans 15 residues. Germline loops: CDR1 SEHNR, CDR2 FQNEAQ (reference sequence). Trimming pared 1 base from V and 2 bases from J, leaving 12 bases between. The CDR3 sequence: CASSLEGRATYEQYF. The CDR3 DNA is TGTGCCAGCAGCTTAGAGGGGCGGGCAACCTACGAGCAGTACTTC.

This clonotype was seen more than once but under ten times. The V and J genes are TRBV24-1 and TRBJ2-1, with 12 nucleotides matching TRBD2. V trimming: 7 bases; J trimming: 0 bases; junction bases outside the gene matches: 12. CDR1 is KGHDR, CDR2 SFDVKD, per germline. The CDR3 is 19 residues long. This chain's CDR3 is CATRAGPSGRASSYNEQFF. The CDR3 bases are TGTGCCACCAGGGCGGGGCCTAGCGGGAGGGCAAGCTCCTACAATGAGCAGTTCTTC.

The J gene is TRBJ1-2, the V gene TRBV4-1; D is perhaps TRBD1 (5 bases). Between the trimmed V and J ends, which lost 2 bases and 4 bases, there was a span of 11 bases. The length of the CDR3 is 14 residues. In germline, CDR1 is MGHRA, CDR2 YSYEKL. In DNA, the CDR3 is TGCGCCAGCAGCCAACAACCAGGGCCCTATGGCTACACCTTC. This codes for CASSQQPGPYGYTF.

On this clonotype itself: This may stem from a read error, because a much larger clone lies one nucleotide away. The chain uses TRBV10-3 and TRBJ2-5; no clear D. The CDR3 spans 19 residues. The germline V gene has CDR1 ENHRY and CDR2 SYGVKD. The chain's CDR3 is CAISESDFDINTPQEAQYF. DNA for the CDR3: TGTGCCATCAGTGAGTCCGATTTCGACATTAACACCCCACAAGAGGCCCAGTACTTC.

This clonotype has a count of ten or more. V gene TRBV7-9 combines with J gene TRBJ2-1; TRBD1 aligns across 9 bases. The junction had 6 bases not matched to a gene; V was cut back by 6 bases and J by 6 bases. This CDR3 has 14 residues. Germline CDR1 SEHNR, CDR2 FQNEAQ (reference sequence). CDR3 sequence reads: CASRPPGQGNEQFF. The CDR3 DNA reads TGTGCCAGCAGACCCCCGGGACAGGGCAATGAGCAGTTCTTC.

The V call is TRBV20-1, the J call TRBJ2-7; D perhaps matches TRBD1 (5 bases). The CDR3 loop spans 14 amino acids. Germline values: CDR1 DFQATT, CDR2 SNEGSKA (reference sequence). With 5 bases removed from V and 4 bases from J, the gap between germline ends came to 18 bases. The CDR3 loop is CSAPMSGSFYEQYF. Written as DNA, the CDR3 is TGCAGTGCTCCGATGTCAGGGTCTTTTTACGAGCAGTACTTC.

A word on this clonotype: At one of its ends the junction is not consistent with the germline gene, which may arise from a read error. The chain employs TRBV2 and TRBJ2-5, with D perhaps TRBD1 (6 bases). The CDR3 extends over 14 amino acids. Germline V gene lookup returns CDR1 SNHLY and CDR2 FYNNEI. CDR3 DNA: TGTGCCAGCAGTGAAGCGACAGGCCAAGAGGCCCAGTACTTC. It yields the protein CASSEATGQEAQYF.

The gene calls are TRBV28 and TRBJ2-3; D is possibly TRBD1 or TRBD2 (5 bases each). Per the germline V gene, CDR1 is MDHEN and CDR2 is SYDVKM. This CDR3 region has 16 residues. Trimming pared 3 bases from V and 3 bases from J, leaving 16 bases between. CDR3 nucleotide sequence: TGTGCCAGCAGTTTTGGGGTAGCTGGGGGTACAGATACGCAGTATTTT. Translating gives CASSFGVAGGTDTQYF.

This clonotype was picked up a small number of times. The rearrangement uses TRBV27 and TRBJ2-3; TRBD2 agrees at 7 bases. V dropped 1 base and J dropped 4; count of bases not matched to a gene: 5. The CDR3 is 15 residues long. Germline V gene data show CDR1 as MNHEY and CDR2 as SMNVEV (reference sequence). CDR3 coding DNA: TGTGCCAGCAGTTTATGGGGGGGGACTCCAGATACGCAGTATTTT. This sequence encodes CASSLWGGTPDTQYF.

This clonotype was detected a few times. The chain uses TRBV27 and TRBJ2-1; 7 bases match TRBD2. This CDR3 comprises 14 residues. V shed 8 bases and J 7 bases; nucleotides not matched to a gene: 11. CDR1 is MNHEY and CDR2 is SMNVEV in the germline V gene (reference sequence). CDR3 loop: CASVPGGSGNEQFF. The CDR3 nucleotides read TGTGCCAGCGTACCCGGGGGGAGTGGAAATGAGCAGTTCTTC.